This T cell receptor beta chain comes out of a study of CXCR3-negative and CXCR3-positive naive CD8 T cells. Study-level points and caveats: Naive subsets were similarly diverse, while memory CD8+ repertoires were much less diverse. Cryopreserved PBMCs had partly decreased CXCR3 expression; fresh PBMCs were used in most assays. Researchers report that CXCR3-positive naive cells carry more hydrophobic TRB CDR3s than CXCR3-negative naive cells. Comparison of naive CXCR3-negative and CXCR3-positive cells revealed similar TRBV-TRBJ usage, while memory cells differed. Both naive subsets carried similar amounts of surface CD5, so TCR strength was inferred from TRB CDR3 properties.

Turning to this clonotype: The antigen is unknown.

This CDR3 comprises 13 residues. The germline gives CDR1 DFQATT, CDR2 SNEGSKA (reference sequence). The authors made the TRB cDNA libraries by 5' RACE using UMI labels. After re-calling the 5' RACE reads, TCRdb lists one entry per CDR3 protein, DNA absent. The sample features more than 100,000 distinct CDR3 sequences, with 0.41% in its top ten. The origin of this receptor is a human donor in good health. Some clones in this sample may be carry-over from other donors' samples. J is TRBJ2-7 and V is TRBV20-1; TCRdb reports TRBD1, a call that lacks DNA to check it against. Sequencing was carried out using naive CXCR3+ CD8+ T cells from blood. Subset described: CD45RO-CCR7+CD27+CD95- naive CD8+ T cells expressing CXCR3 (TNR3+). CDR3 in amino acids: CSARVGDRYEQYF.